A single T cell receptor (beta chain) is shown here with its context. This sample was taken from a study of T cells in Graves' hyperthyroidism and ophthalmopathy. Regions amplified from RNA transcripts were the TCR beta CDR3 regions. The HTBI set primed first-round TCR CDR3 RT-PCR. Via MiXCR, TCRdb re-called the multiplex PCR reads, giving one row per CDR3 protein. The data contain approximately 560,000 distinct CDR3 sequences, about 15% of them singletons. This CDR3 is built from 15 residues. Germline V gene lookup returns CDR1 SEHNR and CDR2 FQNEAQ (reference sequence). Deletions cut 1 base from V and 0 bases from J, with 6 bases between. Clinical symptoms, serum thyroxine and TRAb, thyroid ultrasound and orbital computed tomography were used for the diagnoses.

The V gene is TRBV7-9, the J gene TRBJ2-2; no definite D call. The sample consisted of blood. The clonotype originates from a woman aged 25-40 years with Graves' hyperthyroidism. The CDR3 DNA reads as TGTGCCAGCAGCTTAGTGAGACCGAACACCGGGGAGCTGTTTTTT. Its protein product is CASSLVRPNTGELFF.